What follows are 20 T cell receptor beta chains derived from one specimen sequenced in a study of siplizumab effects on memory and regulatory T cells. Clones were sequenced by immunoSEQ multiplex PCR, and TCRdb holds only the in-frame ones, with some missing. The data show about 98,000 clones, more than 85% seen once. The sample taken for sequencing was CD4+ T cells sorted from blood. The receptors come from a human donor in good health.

CDR3 residues: CASSLVGLNTEAFF. DNA of the CDR3: TGTGCCAGCAGTTTGGTGGGCCTGAACACTGAAGCTTTCTTT. V gene TRBV27 combines with J gene TRBJ1-1; D remains ambiguous. Germline lookup yields CDR1 MNHEY and CDR2 SMNVEV (reference sequence). V was pared by 3 bases and J by 0 bases, with 8 bases between. This CDR3 spans 14 amino acids.

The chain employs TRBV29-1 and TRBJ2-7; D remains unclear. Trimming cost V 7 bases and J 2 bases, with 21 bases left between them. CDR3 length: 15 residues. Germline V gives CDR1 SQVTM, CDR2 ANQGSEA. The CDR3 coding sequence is TGCAGCGGTGTGGTTGGCGGAATTTACACCTACGAGCAGTACTTC. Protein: CSGVVGGIYTYEQYF.

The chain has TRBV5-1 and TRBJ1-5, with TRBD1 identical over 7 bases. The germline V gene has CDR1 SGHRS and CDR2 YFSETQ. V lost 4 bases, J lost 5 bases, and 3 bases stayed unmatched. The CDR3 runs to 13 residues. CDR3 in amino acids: CASSPRGDQPQHF. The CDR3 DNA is TGCGCCAGCAGCCCCAGGGGGGATCAGCCCCAGCATTTT.

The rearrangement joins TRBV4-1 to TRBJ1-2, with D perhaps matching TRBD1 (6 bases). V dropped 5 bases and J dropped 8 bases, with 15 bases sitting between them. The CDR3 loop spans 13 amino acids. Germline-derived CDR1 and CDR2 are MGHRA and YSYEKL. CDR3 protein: CASSSSEQGGYTF. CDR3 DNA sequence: TGCGCCAGCAGCTCTAGTGAACAGGGCGGCTACACCTTC.

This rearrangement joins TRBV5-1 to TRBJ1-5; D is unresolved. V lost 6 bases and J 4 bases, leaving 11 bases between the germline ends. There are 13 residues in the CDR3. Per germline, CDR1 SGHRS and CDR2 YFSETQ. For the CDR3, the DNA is TGCGCCAGCAAGGTGGCGGAGAATCAGCCCCAGCATTTT. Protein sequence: CASKVAENQPQHF.

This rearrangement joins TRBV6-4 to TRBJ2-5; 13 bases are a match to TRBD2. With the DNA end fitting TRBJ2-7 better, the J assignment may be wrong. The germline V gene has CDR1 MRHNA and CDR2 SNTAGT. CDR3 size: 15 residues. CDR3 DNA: TGTGCCAGCAGTGAACGACTAGCGGGAGGTTACGAGCAGTACTTC. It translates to CASSERLAGGYEQYF.

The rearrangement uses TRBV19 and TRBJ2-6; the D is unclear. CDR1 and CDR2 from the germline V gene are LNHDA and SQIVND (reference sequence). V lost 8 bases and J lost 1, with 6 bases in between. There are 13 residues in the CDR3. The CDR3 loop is CASVQSGANVLTF. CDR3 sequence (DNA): TGTGCCAGTGTTCAATCTGGGGCCAACGTCCTGACTTTC.

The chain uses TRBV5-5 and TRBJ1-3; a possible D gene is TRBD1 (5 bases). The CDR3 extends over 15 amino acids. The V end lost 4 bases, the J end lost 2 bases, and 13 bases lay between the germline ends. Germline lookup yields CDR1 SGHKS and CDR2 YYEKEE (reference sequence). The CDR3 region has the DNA TGTGCCAGCAGCAAAACCCTCAGGGCTGGAAACACCATATATTTT. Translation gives CASSKTLRAGNTIYF.

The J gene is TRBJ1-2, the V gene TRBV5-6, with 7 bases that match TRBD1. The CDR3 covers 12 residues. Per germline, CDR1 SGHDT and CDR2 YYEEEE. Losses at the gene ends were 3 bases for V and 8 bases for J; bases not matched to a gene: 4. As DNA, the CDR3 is TGTGCCAGCAGCTCTCACAGGGGCGGCTACACCTTC. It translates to CASSSHRGGYTF.

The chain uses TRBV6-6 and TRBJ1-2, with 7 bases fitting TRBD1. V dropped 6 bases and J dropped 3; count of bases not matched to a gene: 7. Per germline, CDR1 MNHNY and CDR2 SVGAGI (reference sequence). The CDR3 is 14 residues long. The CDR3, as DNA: TGTGCCAGCAGACCCAGGGGGGTAGACTATGGCTACACCTTC. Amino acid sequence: CASRPRGVDYGYTF.

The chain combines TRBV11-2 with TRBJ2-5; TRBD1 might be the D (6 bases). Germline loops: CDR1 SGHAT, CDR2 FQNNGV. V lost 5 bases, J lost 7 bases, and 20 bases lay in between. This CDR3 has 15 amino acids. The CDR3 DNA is TGTGCCAGCAGCCCCCCAGGGAGCAGGGGTGGGACCCAGTACTTC. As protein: CASSPPGSRGGTQYF.

The CDR3 DNA sequence: TGTGCCAGCAGTCAGCGGGGGGCGGGCAGTGAGCAGTTCTTC. It yields the protein CASSQRGAGSEQFF. V usage is TRBV6-4 and J usage is TRBJ2-1; 9 nucleotides agree with TRBD2. The germline V gene has CDR1 MRHNA and CDR2 SNTAGT. The CDR3 runs 14 residues. Trimming removed 5 bases from V and 9 bases from J; junction bases left unmatched: 8.

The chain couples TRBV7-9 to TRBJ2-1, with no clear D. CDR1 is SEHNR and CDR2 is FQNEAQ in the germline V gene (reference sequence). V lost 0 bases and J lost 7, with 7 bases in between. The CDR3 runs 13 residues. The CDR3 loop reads CASSLAGQNEQFF. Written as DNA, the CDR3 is TGTGCCAGCAGCTTAGCTGGGCAGAATGAGCAGTTCTTC. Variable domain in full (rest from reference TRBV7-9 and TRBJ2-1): DTGVSQNPRHKITKRGQNVTFRCDPISEHNRLYWYRQTLGQGPEFLTYFQNEAQLEKSRLLSDRFSAERPKGSFSTLEIQRTEQGDSAMYLCASSLAGQNEQFFGPGTRLTVL.

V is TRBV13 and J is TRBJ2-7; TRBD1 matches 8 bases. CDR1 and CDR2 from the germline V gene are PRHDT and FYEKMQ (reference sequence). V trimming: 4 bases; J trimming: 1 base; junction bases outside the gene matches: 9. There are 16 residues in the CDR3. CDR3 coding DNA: TGTGCCAGCAGCTCGGTGAAGGACAGGGTTTCCTACGAGCAGTACTTC. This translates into CASSSVKDRVSYEQYF.

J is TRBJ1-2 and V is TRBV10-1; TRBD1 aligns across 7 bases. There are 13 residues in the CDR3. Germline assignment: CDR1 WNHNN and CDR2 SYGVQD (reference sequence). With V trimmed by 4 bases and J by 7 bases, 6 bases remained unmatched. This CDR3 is CASSARRQGGYTF. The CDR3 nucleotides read TGCGCCAGCAGTGCACGTCGACAGGGTGGCTACACCTTC.

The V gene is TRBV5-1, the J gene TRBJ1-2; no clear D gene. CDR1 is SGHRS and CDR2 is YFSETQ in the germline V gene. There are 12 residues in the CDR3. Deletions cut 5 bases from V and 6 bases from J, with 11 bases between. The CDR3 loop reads CASSVGGDGYTF. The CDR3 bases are TGCGCCAGCAGTGTGGGCGGGGATGGCTACACCTTC.

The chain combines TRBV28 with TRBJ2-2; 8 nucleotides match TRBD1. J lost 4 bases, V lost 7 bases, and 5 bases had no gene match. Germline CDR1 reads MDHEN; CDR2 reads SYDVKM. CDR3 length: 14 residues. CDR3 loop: CASIGQGGTGELFF. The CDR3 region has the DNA TGTGCCAGCATAGGACAGGGAGGCACCGGGGAGCTGTTTTTT.

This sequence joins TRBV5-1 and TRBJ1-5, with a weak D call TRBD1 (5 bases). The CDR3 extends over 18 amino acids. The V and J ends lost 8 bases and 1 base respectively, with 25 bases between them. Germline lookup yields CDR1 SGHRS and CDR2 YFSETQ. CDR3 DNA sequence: TGCGCCAGACGGGTAGACAGTTGTAAAAAAAACAGCAATCAGCCCCAGCATTTT. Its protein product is CARRVDSCKKNSNQPQHF.

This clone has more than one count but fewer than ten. The DNA for the CDR3 is TGTGCCAGTAGTATAACGAAGGCCGGGGAGCTGTTTTTT. It codes for CASSITKAGELFF. V is TRBV19 and J is TRBJ2-2; D is unresolved. From germline, CDR1 is LNHDA and CDR2 SQIVND (reference sequence). Deletions cut 2 bases from V and 6 bases from J, with 7 bases between. The CDR3 has 13 amino acids.

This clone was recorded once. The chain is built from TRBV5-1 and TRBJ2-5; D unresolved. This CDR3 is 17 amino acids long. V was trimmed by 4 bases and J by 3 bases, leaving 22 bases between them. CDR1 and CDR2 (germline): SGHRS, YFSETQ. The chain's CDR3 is CASSLLSYVSAEETQYF. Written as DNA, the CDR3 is TGCGCCAGCAGCCTCCTCTCCTACGTGAGTGCGGAAGAGACCCAGTACTTC.